The clone carrying this T cell receptor beta chain was seen at least ten times. Its specificity is not known. Trimming shortened V by 2 bases and J by 2 bases, and 11 bases separated the two germline ends. The CDR3 length is 15 residues. Germline-derived CDR1 and CDR2 are MDHEN and SYDVKM. The entry originates in a study of T-cell memory formation after mild COVID-19. Using its own MiXCR run on the 5' RACE reads, TCRdb lists one record per CDR3 protein. The sample records around 300,000 distinct CDR3 sequences, 14% being singletons. Study outcomes and limitations: A subset of responding clones appeared in pre-infection memory, suggesting cross-reactive memory joined.

Sequenced: PBMCs or a T cell subset sorted from them (not recorded which). This TCR came from a man in his late teens or twenties who had mild COVID-19 (a few samples of this study predate the infection). Cell type and time point are not known. The V and J genes are TRBV28 and TRBJ2-3, with D perhaps assigned TRBD1 or TRBD2 (5 bases each). CDR3 sequence: CASSLRDAYTDTQYF. The CDR3 nucleotides are TGTGCCAGCAGTTTACGGGACGCCTACACAGATACGCAGTATTTT.